This T cell receptor beta chain was identified during a study of blood T cell repertoires in COVID-19 (TCRdb year 2020). Regarding the research as a whole: Samples from collaborators originated in the United States, Italy and Spain and spanned both the acute and convalescent phases of COVID-19. The material from the prospective study consisted of cDNA or gDNA derived from T cells, B-cell-depleted T cells, or PBMCs. The dataset comprised deeply sampled blood TCRbeta repertoires from subjects exposed to, actively infected with, or recovered from COVID-19. The repertoires were released in a freely available public database intended as a resource for research on the immune response to SARS-CoV-2. Samples were obtained from the ongoing ImmuneRACE study (first 160 participants) and from 1,254 subjects provided by 6 global collaborators. Nearly every sample came with metadata listing a de-identified subject ID, COVID-19 status, age in years and sex. Where available, HLA class I and class II types were taken from metadata supplied by the sample provider and were not determined by assay-based typing. Results and caveats for the whole study, not just this receptor: How much clinical and demographic metadata was included differed by source and by participant, and the metadata was provided uncurated.

Notes on this clone: Its antigen is currently not known. No base-level quality is on record; no much larger clone is a single base apart.

The immunoSEQ Assay, a bias-controlled multiplex PCR, was used to amplify TCRbeta CDR3 regions from genomic DNA. In the original analysis: The number of nucleated cells in each sample was estimated from the amplification of reference gene primers within the assay. Sequence reads were collapsed and filtered to measure the absolute abundance of every unique TCRbeta CDR3 rearrangement. For each sample, productive Simpson clonality was calculated by taking the square root of Simpson's diversity index across productive rearrangements. As stored in TCRdb, this immuneACCESS dataset retains in-frame rearrangements with V and J assigned. A fraction of the clones does not appear; measured against another copy, unresolved V genes explain less than half of the discrepancy, and the remainder lacks a known reason. The V and J calls and the clone size are those of that table, but D and trimming were determined from the DNA. The sample table lists over 200,000 clones, approximately 88% of them with a count of one. Of the sample, about a tenth is held by the ten largest clones.

Participants in the prospective study were aged about 18 to 89 years, lived in 20 to 25 United States geographic areas, and enrolled through a virtual design. Cohort assignment in the prospective study relied on participant-reported clinical history from a screening survey and a study questionnaire. In the prospective study, whole blood, serum and a nasopharyngeal or oropharyngeal swab were collected from each participant by mobile phlebotomists. Additional blood draws and questionnaires over an approximately 2-month period could optionally be provided by prospective study participants. Before DNA extraction, prospective study blood samples were shipped either frozen or at room temperature. The CDR3, from cysteine to phenylalanine, totals 15 residues. The CDR3 DNA has 45 bases and is translated from base 1. CDR1 and CDR2, per the germline V gene, are MGHRA and YSYEKL. V is clipped by 1 base and J by 7 bases, and the sequence between their germline boundaries is 17 bases long.

The chain couples TRBV4-1 to TRBJ2-7; tentative D gene TRBD2, with 5 bases matching. The source is a man between 18 and 35 years old with acute COVID-19. Sequenced material: PBMCs or T cells enriched from blood (not recorded which). The CDR3 reads CASSQGGPNSGEQYF. The DNA reads TGCGCCAGCAGCCAAGGCGGCCCGAACTCGGGGGAGCAGTACTTC.